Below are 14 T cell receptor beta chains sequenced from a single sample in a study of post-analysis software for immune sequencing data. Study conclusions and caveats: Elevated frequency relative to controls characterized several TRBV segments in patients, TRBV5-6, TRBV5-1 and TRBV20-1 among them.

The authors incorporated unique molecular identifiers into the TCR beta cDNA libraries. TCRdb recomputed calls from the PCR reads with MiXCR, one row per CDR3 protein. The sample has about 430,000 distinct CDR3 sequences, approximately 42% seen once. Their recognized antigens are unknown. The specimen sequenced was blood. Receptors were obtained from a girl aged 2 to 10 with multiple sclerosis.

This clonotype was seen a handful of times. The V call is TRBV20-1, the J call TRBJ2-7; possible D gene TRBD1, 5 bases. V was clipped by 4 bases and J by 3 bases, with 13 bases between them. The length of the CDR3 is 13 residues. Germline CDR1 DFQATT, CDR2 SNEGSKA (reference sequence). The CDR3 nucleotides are TGCAGTGCTATCGAAGGGGTCGGCTACGAGCAGTACTTC. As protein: CSAIEGVGYEQYF.

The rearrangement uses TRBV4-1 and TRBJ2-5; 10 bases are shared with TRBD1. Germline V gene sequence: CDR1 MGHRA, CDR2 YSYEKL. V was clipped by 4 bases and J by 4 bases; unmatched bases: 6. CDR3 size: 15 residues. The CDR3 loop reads CASSLGTGERETQYF. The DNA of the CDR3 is TGCGCCAGCAGCCTCGGGACAGGGGAACGAGAGACCCAGTACTTC.

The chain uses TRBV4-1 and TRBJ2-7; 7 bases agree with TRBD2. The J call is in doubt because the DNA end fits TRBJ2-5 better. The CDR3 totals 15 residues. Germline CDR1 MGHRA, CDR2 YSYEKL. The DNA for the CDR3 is TGCGCCAGCAGCCAAGATGGTGGGGGGGAGGAGACCCAGTACTTC. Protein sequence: CASSQDGGGEETQYF.

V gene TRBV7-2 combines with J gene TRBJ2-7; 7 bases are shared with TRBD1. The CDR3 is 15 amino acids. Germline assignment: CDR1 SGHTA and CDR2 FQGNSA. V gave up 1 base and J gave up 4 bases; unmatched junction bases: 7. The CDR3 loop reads CASSLVGRGKYEQYF. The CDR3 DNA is TGTGCCAGCAGCTTAGTCGGCAGGGGGAAATACGAGCAGTACTTC.

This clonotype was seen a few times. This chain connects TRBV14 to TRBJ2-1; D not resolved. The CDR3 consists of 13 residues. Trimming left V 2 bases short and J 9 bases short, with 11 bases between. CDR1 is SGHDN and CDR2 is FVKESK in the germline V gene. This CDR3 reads CASSQFWEPEQFF. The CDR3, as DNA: TGTGCCAGCAGCCAATTCTGGGAACCTGAGCAGTTCTTC.

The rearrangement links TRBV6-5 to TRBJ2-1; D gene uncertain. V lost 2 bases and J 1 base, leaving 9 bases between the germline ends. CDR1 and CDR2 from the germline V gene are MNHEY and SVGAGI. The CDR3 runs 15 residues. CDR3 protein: CASSYALNSYNEQFF. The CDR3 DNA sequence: TGTGCCAGCAGTTACGCCCTAAATTCCTACAATGAGCAGTTCTTC.

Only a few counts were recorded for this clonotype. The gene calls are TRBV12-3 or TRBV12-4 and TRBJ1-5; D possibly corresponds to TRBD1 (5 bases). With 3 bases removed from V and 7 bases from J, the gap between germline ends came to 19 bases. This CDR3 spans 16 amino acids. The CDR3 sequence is CASSLMGQDWGQPQHF. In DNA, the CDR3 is TGTGCCAGCAGTTTGATGGGGCAGGATTGGGGGCAGCCCCAGCATTTT.

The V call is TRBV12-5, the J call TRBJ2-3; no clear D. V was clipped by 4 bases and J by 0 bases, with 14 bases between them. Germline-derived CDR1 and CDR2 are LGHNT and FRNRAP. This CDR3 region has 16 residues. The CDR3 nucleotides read TGTGCTAGTGGTTCCCGGACGATTTCCAGCACAGATACGCAGTATTTT. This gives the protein CASGSRTISSTDTQYF.

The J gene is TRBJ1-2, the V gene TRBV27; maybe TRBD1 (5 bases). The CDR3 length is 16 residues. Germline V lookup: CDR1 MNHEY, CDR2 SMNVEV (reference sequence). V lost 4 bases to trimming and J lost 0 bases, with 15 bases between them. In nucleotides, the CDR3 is TGTGCCAGCAGTTCCCAGACAGCCTACGCTAACTATGGCTACACCTTC. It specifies CASSSQTAYANYGYTF.

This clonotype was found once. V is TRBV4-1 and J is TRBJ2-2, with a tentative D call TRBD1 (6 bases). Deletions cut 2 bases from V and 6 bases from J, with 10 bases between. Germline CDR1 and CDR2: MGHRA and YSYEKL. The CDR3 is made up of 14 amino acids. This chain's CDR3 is CASSQLAGAGELFF. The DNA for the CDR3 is TGCGCCAGCAGCCAATTGGCAGGGGCCGGGGAGCTGTTTTTT.

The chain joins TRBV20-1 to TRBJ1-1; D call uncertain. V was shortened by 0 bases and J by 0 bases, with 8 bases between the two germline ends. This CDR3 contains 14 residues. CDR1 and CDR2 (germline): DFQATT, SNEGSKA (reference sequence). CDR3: CSARDLGLNTEAFF. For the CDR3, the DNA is TGCAGTGCTAGAGATCTAGGGTTGAACACTGAAGCTTTCTTT.

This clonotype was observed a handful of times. The chain's CDR3 is CASWQGQETQYF. CDR3 DNA sequence: TGCGCCAGCTGGCAGGGGCAAGAGACCCAGTACTTC. The chain has TRBV10-2 and TRBJ2-5, with a tentative D call TRBD1 (6 bases). Germline V CDR1 and CDR2: WSHSY, SAAADI. The V end lost 8 bases, the J end lost 2 bases, and 9 bases lay between the germline ends. The CDR3 sequence is 12 residues long.

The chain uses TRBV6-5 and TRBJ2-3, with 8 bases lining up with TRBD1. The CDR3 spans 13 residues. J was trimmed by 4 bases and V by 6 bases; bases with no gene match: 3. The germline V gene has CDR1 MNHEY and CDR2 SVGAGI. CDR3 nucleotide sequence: TGTGCCAGCAGGGACAGGGTCGCAGATACGCAGTATTTT. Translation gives CASRDRVADTQYF.

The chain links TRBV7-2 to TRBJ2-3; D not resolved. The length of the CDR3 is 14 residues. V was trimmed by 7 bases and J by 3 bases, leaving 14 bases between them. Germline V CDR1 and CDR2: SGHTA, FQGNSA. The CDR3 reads CASTTRENTDTQYF. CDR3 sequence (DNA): TGTGCCAGCACTACGCGAGAAAATACAGATACGCAGTATTTT.